The rows below give T cell receptor beta chains drawn from one sample of a study of blood T cells in healthy people across ages. One entry per CDR3 protein results from TCRdb running MiXCR on the 5' RACE reads. The sample carries about 1.4 million distinct CDR3 sequences, around 59% recorded once. Sequencing input: blood. The source of these receptors is a man aged 18 to 29 in good health. The CDR3 runs from the conserved cysteine through the conserved F or W. Fields, in order: clone size, D gene, V gene, J gene, CDR3 protein, CDR3 DNA. D genes are given only for firm matches. Not all rows give a size; the values are once, few, many and, for expanded clones, a class.

clone size: .; D gene: TRBD1; V gene: TRBV7-9; J gene: TRBJ1-1; CDR3 protein: CASSLRKYGTVNTEAFF; CDR3 DNA: TGTGCCAGCAGCTTAAGAAAGTACGGGACAGTAAACACTGAAGCTTTCTTT
clone size: once; D gene: TRBD2; V gene: TRBV7-2; J gene: TRBJ2-3; CDR3 protein: CASSLPGLAGSDTQYF; CDR3 DNA: TGTGCCAGCAGCTTACCGGGACTAGCGGGGTCAGATACGCAGTATTTT
clone size: few; D gene: TRBD2; V gene: TRBV4-1; J gene: TRBJ2-1; CDR3 protein: CASSHTAGLTNNEQFF; CDR3 DNA: TGCGCCAGCAGCCATACCGCGGGACTAACAAACAATGAGCAGTTCTTC
clone size: .; D gene: .; V gene: TRBV29-1; J gene: TRBJ2-7; CDR3 protein: CSVEIAYEQYF; CDR3 DNA: TGCAGCGTTGAAATAGCCTACGAGCAGTACTTC
clone size: many; D gene: .; V gene: TRBV18; J gene: TRBJ2-7; CDR3 protein: CASSTTGTTTYEQYF; CDR3 DNA: TGTGCCAGCTCGACTACCGGGACAACAACCTACGAGCAGTACTTC
clone size: .; D gene: .; V gene: TRBV10-3; J gene: TRBJ2-1; CDR3 protein: CAISDPNDSKQFF; CDR3 DNA: TGTGCCATCAGTGACCCAAACGACTCGAAACAGTTCTTC
clone size: .; D gene: TRBD1; V gene: TRBV5-1; J gene: TRBJ1-1; CDR3 protein: CASSSGQGTTEAFF; CDR3 DNA: TGCGCCAGCAGCTCTGGACAGGGTACCACTGAAGCTTTCTTT
clone size: .; D gene: .; V gene: TRBV7-9; J gene: TRBJ2-2; CDR3 protein: CASSVYSTGELFF; CDR3 DNA: TGTGCCAGCAGCGTCTACTCCACCGGGGAGCTGTTTTTT
clone size: .; D gene: .; V gene: TRBV7-9; J gene: TRBJ1-1; CDR3 protein: CASSLGPVEAFF; CDR3 DNA: TGTGCCAGCAGCTTAGGGCCAGTTGAAGCTTTCTTT
clone size: few; D gene: .; V gene: TRBV4-2; J gene: TRBJ1-2; CDR3 protein: CASSQDLGGYTF; CDR3 DNA: TGTGCCAGCAGCCAAGACCTAGGAGGCTACACCTTC
clone size: .; D gene: .; V gene: TRBV7-9; J gene: TRBJ1-2; CDR3 protein: CASGLNAPGGYTF; CDR3 DNA: TGTGCCAGCGGTCTTAACGCACCGGGGGGCTACACCTTC
clone size: .; D gene: TRBD1; V gene: TRBV7-9; J gene: TRBJ2-5; CDR3 protein: CASSLLGQGQETQYF; CDR3 DNA: TGTGCCAGCAGCTTACTGGGACAGGGGCAAGAGACCCAGTACTTC
clone size: .; D gene: .; V gene: TRBV27; J gene: TRBJ1-2; CDR3 protein: CASSLLRGAYGYTF; CDR3 DNA: TGTGCCAGCAGTTTATTACGGGGAGCCTATGGCTACACCTTC
clone size: few; D gene: TRBD2; V gene: TRBV12-3/TRBV12-4; J gene: TRBJ2-5; CDR3 protein: CASSLGGSGGEETQYF; CDR3 DNA: TGTGCCAGCAGTTTAGGGGGTAGCGGGGGTGAAGAGACCCAGTACTTT
clone size: .; D gene: .; V gene: TRBV6-2/TRBV6-3; J gene: TRBJ2-2; CDR3 protein: CASSHGSRELFF; CDR3 DNA: TGTGCCAGCAGCCACGGATCCCGGGAGCTGTTTTTT
clone size: .; D gene: .; V gene: TRBV7-2; J gene: TRBJ2-5; CDR3 protein: CASSFDGLETQYF; CDR3 DNA: TGTGCCAGCAGCTTTGATGGTTTGGAGACCCAGTACTTC
clone size: .; D gene: .; V gene: TRBV5-6; J gene: TRBJ1-2; CDR3 protein: CASSSPQTDYGYTF; CDR3 DNA: TGTGCCAGCAGCTCTCCACAGACTGACTATGGCTACACCTTC
clone size: .; D gene: TRBD2; V gene: TRBV11-2; J gene: TRBJ2-5; CDR3 protein: CANSTGTRTKETQYF; CDR3 DNA: TGTGCCAACAGCACCGGGACTAGGACCAAAGAGACCCAGTACTTC
clone size: .; D gene: .; V gene: TRBV12-3/TRBV12-4; J gene: TRBJ1-3; CDR3 protein: CASSSLTSTIYF; CDR3 DNA: TGTGCCAGCAGTTCACTGACATCGACCATATATTTT
clone size: .; D gene: TRBD1; V gene: TRBV4-1; J gene: TRBJ2-2; CDR3 protein: CASSQGPRGRIGELFF; CDR3 DNA: TGCGCCAGCAGCCAAGGGCCCAGGGGGCGGATCGGGGAGCTGTTTTTT
clone size: once; D gene: TRBD2; V gene: TRBV27; J gene: TRBJ2-1; CDR3 protein: CASSLLAGALTSYNEQFF; CDR3 DNA: TGTGCCAGCAGCCTCCTAGCGGGAGCGCTTACGTCCTACAATGAGCAGTTCTTC
clone size: few; D gene: .; V gene: TRBV6-1; J gene: TRBJ1-1; CDR3 protein: CASSIRPYTEAFF; CDR3 DNA: TGTGCCAGCAGCATAAGGCCCTACACTGAAGCTTTCTTT
clone size: .; D gene: .; V gene: TRBV4-3; J gene: TRBJ1-6; CDR3 protein: CASSQDVWGSPLHF; CDR3 DNA: TGCGCCAGCAGCCAAGATGTTTGGGGTTCACCCCTCCACTTT
clone size: few; D gene: .; V gene: TRBV5-1; J gene: TRBJ2-7; CDR3 protein: CASSSSNSPEQYF; CDR3 DNA: TGCGCCAGCAGCTCGTCAAACTCCCCCGAGCAGTACTTC